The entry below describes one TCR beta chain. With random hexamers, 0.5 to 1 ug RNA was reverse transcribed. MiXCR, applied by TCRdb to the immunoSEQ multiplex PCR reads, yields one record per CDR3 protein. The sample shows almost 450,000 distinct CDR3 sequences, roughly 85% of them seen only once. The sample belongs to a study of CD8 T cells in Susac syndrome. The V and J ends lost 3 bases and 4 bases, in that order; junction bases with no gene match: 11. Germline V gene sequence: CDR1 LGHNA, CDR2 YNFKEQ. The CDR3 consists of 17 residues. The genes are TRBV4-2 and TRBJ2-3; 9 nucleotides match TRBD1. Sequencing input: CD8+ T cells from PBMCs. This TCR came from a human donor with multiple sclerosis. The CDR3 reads CASSHEIGQGSADTQYF. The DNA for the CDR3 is TGTGCCAGCAGCCACGAAATCGGACAGGGGTCAGCAGATACGCAGTATTTT.